This T cell receptor beta chain emerged from a study of tumor-infiltrating lymphocytes in oesophageal squamous cell carcinoma. The CDR3 length is 13 residues. CDR1 is MDHEN and CDR2 is SYDVKM in the germline V gene. TCRdb passed the PCR reads through MiXCR, listing each CDR3 protein once. The table lists over 11,000 distinct CDR3 sequences, 46% of them singletons. Sequenced: blood. The chain is built from TRBV28 and TRBJ2-6, with D possibly matching TRBD1 (6 bases). The DNA end lines up better with TRBJ1-2; the J call may be wrong. This receptor was identified in a male donor with esophageal squamous cell carcinoma. The CDR3 here is CASSFGQFYGYTF. The CDR3, as DNA: TGTGCCAGCAGTTTCGGACAGTTTTATGGCTACACCTTC.